The 29 T cell receptor beta chains reported below all come from one sample, sequenced in a study of neoadjuvant anti-PD-1 for oral cavity cancer (dated by TCRdb to about 2021). The sample's time point label, decoded: after neoadjuvant nivolumab, at surgical resection. The library was built by means of the immunoSEQ multiplex PCR assay. TCRdb carries this immuneACCESS record with in-frame sequences only. Its versions omit some clonotypes, under half of them owing to an unresolved V gene in the studies checked, with the rest unexplained. The sample data list about 23,000 clones, and about 27% of these were observed just once. About 16% of the sample lies in the top ten. The sample here was tumor tissue, taken after nivolumab (anti-PD-1) treatment. Receptors were obtained from a person between 35 and 79 years old with oral cavity squamous cell carcinoma.

This clone occurred a few times. The chain employs TRBV5-1 and TRBJ1-2, with D maybe TRBD1 (6 bases). V was clipped by 3 bases and J by 8 bases, with 23 bases between them. CDR3 length: 16 residues. Germline-derived CDR1 and CDR2 are SGHRS and YFSETQ. The CDR3 DNA reads TGCGCCAGCAGCTCTACTACTTCAGGGGCCTTAAGGGGCTACACCTTC. Translated, it gives CASSSTTSGALRGYTF.

The chain is built from TRBV5-1 and TRBJ2-6; no reliable D call. This CDR3 spans 17 amino acids. Germline CDR1 SGHRS, CDR2 YFSETQ. V lost 2 bases and J lost 4, with 16 bases in between. The CDR3 here is CASSFSLQLSGANVLTF. The DNA of the CDR3 is TGCGCCAGCAGCTTTTCATTACAGCTCTCCGGGGCCAACGTCCTGACTTTC.

J is TRBJ2-7 and V is TRBV5-6; possible D gene TRBD1, 6 bases. The germline gives CDR1 SGHDT, CDR2 YYEEEE. The CDR3 loop spans 14 amino acids. Trimming took 2 bases from V and 0 from J, leaving 9 bases between them. DNA of the CDR3: TGTGCCAGCAGCTTTTTAGGGGGCTCCTACGAGCAGTACTTC. It encodes CASSFLGGSYEQYF.

This clone was detected many times. The chain employs TRBV9 and TRBJ2-3; D perhaps matches TRBD2 (5 bases). CDR1 SGDLS and CDR2 YYNGEE come from the germline V gene. V dropped 0 bases and J dropped 0 bases, with 14 bases sitting between them. The length of the CDR3 is 17 residues. DNA for the CDR3: TGTGCCAGCAGCGTAGTTCGGACTGACACCAGCACAGATACGCAGTATTTT. Residues: CASSVVRTDTSTDTQYF.

The chain has TRBV27 and TRBJ2-3; D remains ambiguous. The CDR3 totals 11 residues. Per the germline V gene, CDR1 is MNHEY and CDR2 is SMNVEV (reference sequence). V shed 5 bases and J shed 5 bases, with 5 bases lying between them. CDR3 bases: TGTGCCAGCAGTCGACTAGATACGCAGTATTTT. Translation: CASSRLDTQYF.

In its sample, this clone was seen a few times. The chain combines TRBV2 with TRBJ2-4, with 7 bases fitting TRBD2. After removal of 2 bases from V and 2 bases from J, the junction contained 9 bases not matched to a gene. This CDR3 comprises 17 residues. Germline loops: CDR1 SNHLY, CDR2 FYNNEI. CDR3 bases: TGTGCCAGCAGTGAACTTGGGGGGGGAAGATCCAAAAACATTCAGTACTTC. This translates into CASSELGGGRSKNIQYF.

V is TRBV5-1 and J is TRBJ2-1, with D tentatively TRBD1 or TRBD2 (5 bases each). Germline V CDR1 and CDR2: SGHRS, YFSETQ. CDR3 length: 16 residues. Trimming removed 4 bases from V and 1 base from J, with 15 bases in between. This chain's CDR3 is CASSPGDALSYNEQFF. The CDR3 DNA reads as TGCGCCAGCAGCCCCGGGGACGCCCTGTCCTACAATGAGCAGTTCTTC.

The V gene is TRBV19, the J gene TRBJ1-6; 9 bases line up with TRBD1. The V segment lost 4 bases and the J segment 8 bases; nucleotides outside the gene matches: 9. The CDR3 is 16 residues long. The V gene's germline CDR1 is LNHDA and CDR2 SQIVND (reference sequence). CDR3 DNA: TGTGCCAGTAGTAGGGGGACAGGGATCGTGTATTCACCCCTCCACTTT. This gives the protein CASSRGTGIVYSPLHF.

This clone showed up just once. V usage is TRBV5-1 and J usage is TRBJ2-1, with TRBD2 identical over 7 bases. V trimming: 3 bases; J trimming: 9 bases; junction bases outside the gene matches: 9. The CDR3 has 14 residues. Germline loops: CDR1 SGHRS, CDR2 YFSETQ. Written as DNA, the CDR3 is TGCGCCAGCAGCTCCCTGACTAGCAGAACTGAGCAGTTCTTC. Amino acids: CASSSLTSRTEQFF.

This clone was seen a single time. The rearrangement uses TRBV7-6 and TRBJ2-5; D is unclear. This CDR3 region has 14 residues. Germline-derived CDR1 and CDR2 are SGHVS and FNYEAQ. With 5 bases removed from V and 0 bases from J, the gap between germline ends came to 10 bases. The CDR3 is CASSPVGYQETQYF. In DNA form, the CDR3 reads TGTGCCAGCAGCCCCGTAGGTTACCAAGAGACCCAGTACTTC.

V and J are TRBV5-1 and TRBJ1-1; D possibly corresponds to TRBD1 (5 bases). The CDR3 has 16 amino acids. CDR1 is SGHRS, CDR2 YFSETQ, per germline. Trimming left V 1 base short and J 5 bases short, with 18 bases between. CDR3 DNA: TGCGCCAGCAGCTTGTTGTCGGGGCCCCGAGGAACTGAAGCTTTCTTT. Its protein is CASSLLSGPRGTEAFF.

The genes are TRBV11-2 and TRBJ2-1; D is possibly TRBD2 (6 bases). This CDR3 has 15 amino acids. V gave up 0 bases and J gave up 7 bases, with 13 bases separating them. Germline V lookup: CDR1 SGHAT, CDR2 FQNNGV. CDR3 sequence (DNA): TGTGCCAGCAGCTTAGATGTCGGGAGTGGAAATGAGCAGTTCTTC. This sequence encodes CASSLDVGSGNEQFF.

This clone was picked up a small number of times. The gene calls are TRBV9 and TRBJ1-2; TRBD1 aligns across 7 bases. The V and J ends lost 4 bases and 6 bases, in that order; junction bases with no gene match: 9. Germline CDR1 is SGDLS and CDR2 is YYNGEE. The CDR3 extends over 14 amino acids. The CDR3 spells CASSLPGQWNGYTF. CDR3 DNA sequence: TGTGCCAGCAGCCTCCCGGGACAGTGGAATGGCTACACCTTC.

The gene calls are TRBV18 and TRBJ2-1; TRBD1 is a possible D gene (5 bases). Trimming cost V 4 bases and J 5 bases, with 9 bases left between them. Germline-derived CDR1 and CDR2 are KGHSH and LQKENI. The CDR3 extends over 13 amino acids. The CDR3 protein is CASSQGSDNEQFF. In DNA, the CDR3 is TGTGCCAGCTCACAGGGGTCTGACAATGAGCAGTTCTTC.

This clone has just a few counts. This sequence joins TRBV28 and TRBJ2-1, with a tentative D call TRBD2 (8 bases). Germline V gene data show CDR1 as MDHEN and CDR2 as SYDVKM. The length of the CDR3 is 18 residues. Trimming shortened V by 3 bases and J by 2 bases, and 20 bases separated the two germline ends. The DNA for the CDR3 is TGTGCCAGCAGTTTCGGGAGGGGTGTAAGGGGGCCCTACAATGAGCAGTTCTTC. It encodes CASSFGRGVRGPYNEQFF.

This clone was seen at least ten times. This sequence joins TRBV5-6 and TRBJ2-4; D uncertain. CDR3 size: 13 residues. Germline CDR1 and CDR2: SGHDT and YYEEEE. V shed 2 bases and J shed 1 base, with 4 bases lying between them. CDR3 in DNA: TGTGCCAGCAGCTTCATTGCCAAAAACATTCAGTACTTC. The encoded protein is CASSFIAKNIQYF.

This clone has just one count. The chain joins TRBV28 to TRBJ2-2; 8 nucleotides align to TRBD1. V dropped 10 bases and J dropped 6; count of bases not matched to a gene: 10. Germline V gene data show CDR1 as MDHEN and CDR2 as SYDVKM. CDR3 size: 14 residues. The CDR3, as DNA: TGTGCCATCGCACCACCAGGGGGCCCCGGGGAGCTGTTTTTT. This sequence encodes CAIAPPGGPGELFF.

The chain joins TRBV2 to TRBJ2-7; D uncertain. V was clipped by 4 bases and J by 11 bases, with 12 bases between them. Germline CDR1 SNHLY, CDR2 FYNNEI. The CDR3 consists of 11 residues. The CDR3 DNA sequence: TGTGCCAGCAGTGTAATGGGCCGGGAGTACTTC. This codes for CASSVMGREYF.

The table lists this clone with a few counts. The chain is built from TRBV30 and TRBJ2-3; no clear D. V dropped 0 bases and J dropped 4 bases, with 8 bases sitting between them. Germline CDR1 and CDR2: GTSNPN and SVGIG (reference sequence). The CDR3 length is 13 residues. CDR3 loop: CAWSVATPDTQYF. The CDR3 DNA sequence: TGTGCCTGGAGTGTAGCCACCCCAGATACGCAGTATTTT.

This clone was seen at least ten times. The chain uses TRBV29-1 and TRBJ2-5, with TRBD2 identical over 8 bases. The CDR3 contains 14 residues. CDR1 is SQVTM, CDR2 ANQGSEA, per germline. DNA of the CDR3: TGCAGTGCGCGGAAAGCGGGAGTTGGGGAGACCCAGTACTTC. This translates into CSARKAGVGETQYF. The complete variable domain, with remaining parts taken from reference TRBV29-1 and TRBJ2-5, reads SAVISQKPSRDICQRGTSLTIQCQVDSQVTMMFWYRQQPGQSLTLIATANQGSEATYESGFVIDKFPISRPNLTFSTLTVSNMSPEDSSIYLCSARKAGVGETQYFGPGTRLLVL.

The V and J genes are TRBV19 and TRBJ1-2; possibly TRBD1 for D (5 bases). V lost 5 bases and J 5 bases, leaving 21 bases between the germline ends. This CDR3 has 16 residues. The germline V gene has CDR1 LNHDA and CDR2 SQIVND (reference sequence). CDR3 nucleotide sequence: TGTGCCAGTAGTCCAGGCGGGGCAGGCAGTCAATATGGCTACACCTTC. This encodes CASSPGGAGSQYGYTF. Supplemented by reference TRBV19 and TRBJ1-2, the full variable domain reads DGGITQSPKYLFRKEGQNVTLSCEQNLNHDAMYWYRQDPGQGLRLIYYSQIVNDFQKGDIAEGYSVSREKKESFPLTVTSAQKNPTAFYLCASSPGGAGSQYGYTFGSGTRLTVV.

This clone was recorded a few times. Here the CDR3 reads CASSVNLRLAREQYF. The CDR3 bases are TGTGCCAGCAGCGTAAACCTCCGACTAGCTAGGGAGCAGTACTTC. The gene calls are TRBV5-4 and TRBJ2-7; 7 bases match TRBD2. The CDR3 is 15 residues long. V lost 4 bases and J lost 7; bases outside the gene matches: 14. CDR1 and CDR2 from the germline V gene are SGHNT and YYREEE (reference sequence).

The J gene is TRBJ2-4, the V gene TRBV20-1; no reliable D call. Trimming took off 0 bases at V and 9 bases at J, with 6 bases between the two ends. The CDR3 has 11 amino acids. Germline CDR1 reads DFQATT; CDR2 reads SNEGSKA (reference sequence). The CDR3 DNA sequence: TGCAGTGCTAGAGATTTGGGCATTCAGTACTTC. Protein product: CSARDLGIQYF.

This clone has just a few counts. The chain combines TRBV14 with TRBJ2-7; D remains ambiguous. Trimming took 4 bases from V and 4 from J, leaving 8 bases between them. Germline V gene sequence: CDR1 SGHDN, CDR2 FVKESK. There are 12 residues in the CDR3. Here the CDR3 reads CASSPANYEQYF. For the CDR3, the DNA is TGTGCCAGCAGCCCCGCAAATTACGAGCAGTACTTC.

V usage is TRBV5-1 and J usage is TRBJ1-2; D is undetermined. The CDR3 loop spans 12 amino acids. Germline V gene lookup returns CDR1 SGHRS and CDR2 YFSETQ. V was shortened by 3 bases and J by 8 bases, with 11 bases between the two germline ends. CDR3 in amino acids: CASSWAREGYTF. CDR3 DNA sequence: TGCGCCAGCAGCTGGGCTAGAGAGGGCTACACCTTC.

V gene TRBV28 combines with J gene TRBJ1-1; weak D call: TRBD1 (5 bases). V was pared by 5 bases and J by 5 bases, with 21 bases between. The CDR3 contains 16 residues. The germline V gene encodes CDR1 MDHEN and CDR2 SYDVKM. CDR3 coding DNA: TGTGCCAGCAGTAGAGCAGGGAGTTACCCCCCTACTGAAGCTTTCTTT. This translates into CASSRAGSYPPTEAFF.

This rearrangement joins TRBV28 to TRBJ2-7, with 8 bases lining up with TRBD2. CDR3 length equals 16 residues. Looked up from germline, CDR1 is MDHEN and CDR2 is SYDVKM. Trimming at V came to 3 bases and at J to 2 bases, leaving 9 bases not matched to a gene. The CDR3 DNA follows: TGTGCCAGCAGTTTCTTGGGCGGGAGGCTTCCCTACGAGCAGTACTTC. This gives the protein CASSFLGGRLPYEQYF. The full variable domain, completed using reference TRBV28 and TRBJ2-7, is DVKVTQSSRYLVKRTGEKVFLECVQDMDHENMFWYRQDPGLGLRLIYFSYDVKMKEKGDIPEGYSVSREKKERFSLILESASTNQTSMYLCASSFLGGRLPYEQYFGPGTRLTVT.

At least ten counts were recorded for this clone. CDR3 nucleotide sequence: TGTGCCAGCAGGAGTAATCCGGGGCCACCCTACGAGCAGTACTTC. This codes for CASRSNPGPPYEQYF. The chain employs TRBV27 and TRBJ2-7; tentatively, D is TRBD1 or TRBD2 (5 bases each). The V gene's germline CDR1 is MNHEY and CDR2 SMNVEV (reference sequence). The CDR3 consists of 15 residues. V gave up 6 bases and J gave up 2 bases, with 17 bases separating them.

This clone showed up just once. The chain joins TRBV7-9 to TRBJ1-4, with 7 bases identical to TRBD1. Germline lookup yields CDR1 SEHNR and CDR2 FQNEAQ (reference sequence). This CDR3 contains 14 residues. V shed 5 bases, J shed 10 bases, and the junction held 10 bases outside the gene matches. CDR3 region: CASSVRGQDGKLFF. CDR3 nucleotides: TGTGCCAGCAGCGTCCGAGGACAGGACGGAAAACTGTTTTTT. Looking up the rest from reference TRBV7-9 and TRBJ1-4 gives the full variable domain: DTGVSQNPRHKITKRGQNVTFRCDPISEHNRLYWYRQTLGQGPEFLTYFQNEAQLEKSRLLSDRFSAERPKGSFSTLEIQRTEQGDSAMYLCASSVRGQDGKLFFGSGTQLSVL.